Below, 6 T cell receptor beta chains from the same sample are listed, as sequenced in a study of CD8+ T cells in alopecia areata. After isolation, RNA underwent reverse transcription to generate cDNA as the sequencing template. Measured with immunoSEQ multiplex PCR; TCRdb has only the in-frame clones, and not every one. The sample carries 150,000 to 200,000 clones, approximately 65% recorded once. Treatment indicated: oral pan-JAK inhibitor, 5-10 mg twice daily. The starting material was CD4+ T cells sorted from blood, obtained at week 4, from a patient treated with tofacitinib. The receptors shown here come from a human donor with alopecia areata.

The V and J genes are TRBV2 and TRBJ1-4, with 8 positions matching TRBD1. CDR1 is SNHLY, CDR2 FYNNEI, per germline. The length of the CDR3 is 15 residues. The V and J ends lost 5 bases and 0 bases, in that order; junction bases with no gene match: 2. The CDR3: CASSLQGATNEKLFF. The CDR3 nucleotides read TGTGCCAGCAGTTTACAGGGGGCAACTAATGAAAAACTGTTTTTT.

V gene TRBV2 combines with J gene TRBJ1-6, with D hard to call. The V end lost 6 bases, the J end lost 10 bases, and 10 bases lay between the germline ends. The CDR3 consists of 12 residues. Germline V gene sequence: CDR1 SNHLY, CDR2 FYNNEI. The CDR3 loop is CASRRWESPLHF. For the CDR3, the DNA is TGTGCCAGCAGGCGGTGGGAATCACCCCTCCACTTT.

This chain uses TRBV18 with TRBJ1-4, with TRBD1 as a possible D gene (5 bases). This CDR3 region has 14 residues. The germline V and J ends were trimmed by 0 bases and 5 bases, with 7 bases remaining between them. Germline V gives CDR1 KGHSH, CDR2 LQKENI. The DNA of the CDR3 is TGTGCCAGCTCACCACCGACAGTGAATGAAAAACTGTTTTTT. Translating it yields CASSPPTVNEKLFF.

This clone was counted between two and nine times. The chain recombines TRBV5-4 with TRBJ2-2; 8 bases are shared with TRBD1. J gave up 2 bases and V 5 bases, and 8 bases lay outside the gene matches. This CDR3 is built from 16 residues. CDR1 is SGHNT and CDR2 is YYREEE in the germline V gene (reference sequence). The DNA of the CDR3 is TGTGCCAGCAGACTCGGACAGGGTAGAAACACCGGGGAGCTGTTTTTT. It specifies CASRLGQGRNTGELFF.

This sequence joins TRBV9 and TRBJ2-5; 8 nucleotides align to TRBD2. The V gene end was trimmed by 2 bases and the J gene end by 0 bases; junction bases not matched to a gene: 3. CDR1 is SGDLS, CDR2 YYNGEE, per germline. The length of the CDR3 is 15 residues. The CDR3 DNA reads TGTGCCAGCAGCGTCACGGGGGGGTACCAAGAGACCCAGTACTTC. Residues: CASSVTGGYQETQYF.

CDR3 sequence: CASRGGYTDTQYF. In DNA form, the CDR3 reads TGTGCCAGCCGCGGGGGGTACACAGATACGCAGTATTTT. The rearrangement links TRBV9 to TRBJ2-3; 8 bases fit TRBD2. In germline, CDR1 is SGDLS, CDR2 YYNGEE. V dropped 7 bases and J dropped 2; count of bases not matched to a gene: 3. This CDR3 spans 13 amino acids.